One sample yielded the 28 T cell receptor beta chains listed below, sequenced in a study of blood T cells in healthy people across ages. Together with a sample-barcoded 5' primer, a J-beta primer mix was included in a second PCR lasting about 7 to 11 cycles. Using its own MiXCR run on the 5' RACE reads, TCRdb lists one record per CDR3 protein. The sample yields over 1,500,000 distinct CDR3 sequences, roughly two fifths seen once. Material for sequencing was blood. Receptor source: a human donor in good health.

The chain carries TRBV28 and TRBJ1-3; D remains unclear. The CDR3 is made up of 13 amino acids. V lost 6 bases and J lost 3, with 9 bases in between. The germline V gene encodes CDR1 MDHEN and CDR2 SYDVKM. CDR3 in amino acids: CASRDFGGNTIYF. For the CDR3, the DNA is TGTGCCAGCAGAGATTTCGGTGGAAACACCATATATTTT.

This clonotype was seen more than once but under ten times. This chain joins TRBV20-1 and TRBJ1-1; D is perhaps TRBD1 (5 bases). Germline V CDR1 and CDR2: DFQATT, SNEGSKA (reference sequence). V lost 4 bases, J lost 5 bases, and 14 bases lay in between. This CDR3 spans 13 amino acids. CDR3 nucleotides: TGCAGTGCTACGGGGCAGGGAGGGACTGAAGCTTTCTTT. Its translation: CSATGQGGTEAFF.

This clonotype was found a few times. The chain recombines TRBV10-3 with TRBJ2-5; 10 nucleotides align to TRBD2. The CDR3 extends over 15 amino acids. CDR1 is ENHRY and CDR2 is SYGVKD in the germline V gene. With V trimmed by 7 bases and J by 1 base, 6 bases remained unmatched. CDR3 bases: TGTGCCATCAAAACTAGCGGGGAGAGCCAAGAGACCCAGTACTTC. It is translated as CAIKTSGESQETQYF.

DNA for the CDR3: TGTGCCAGCAGTTTCCCCGGGACTAGCGGGGGAAATGAGCAGTTCTTC. Translating gives CASSFPGTSGGNEQFF. The rearrangement joins TRBV12-3 or TRBV12-4 to TRBJ2-1, with 14 bases that match TRBD2. The CDR3 is made up of 16 amino acids. Losses at the gene ends were 3 bases for V and 7 bases for J; bases not matched to a gene: 5.

This clonotype was counted only a few times. The rearrangement links TRBV12-3 or TRBV12-4 to TRBJ1-3, with D possibly matching TRBD1 (5 bases). V lost 6 bases and J lost 2, with 11 bases in between. The CDR3 has 14 residues. CDR3 in DNA: TGTGCCAGCAGGTTCGGGGCGGCTGGAAACACCATATATTTT. It encodes CASRFGAAGNTIYF.

This chain links TRBV9 with TRBJ2-5; 10 bases are shared with TRBD2. V was pared by 3 bases and J by 2 bases, with 4 bases of the junction left unmatched. From germline, CDR1 is SGDLS and CDR2 YYNGEE. CDR3 size: 15 residues. The CDR3 spells CASSALGLAQETQYF. The CDR3, as DNA: TGTGCCAGCAGCGCATTGGGACTAGCGCAAGAGACCCAGTACTTC. Full variable domain (rest looked up from reference TRBV9 and TRBJ2-5): DSGVTQTPKHLITATGQRVTLRCSPRSGDLSVYWYQQSLDQGLQFLIQYYNGEERAKGNILERFSAQQFPDLHSELNLSSLELGDSALYFCASSALGLAQETQYFGPGTRLLVL.

This clonotype was picked up many times. This chain connects TRBV4-2 to TRBJ1-2; 7 bases agree with TRBD1. Germline-derived CDR1 and CDR2 are LGHNA and YNFKEQ. There are 14 residues in the CDR3. Trimming at V came to 6 bases and at J to 2 bases, leaving 6 bases not matched to a gene. CDR3 coding DNA: TGTGCCAGCAGTCTGACAGGGATGAACTATGGCTACACCTTC. This sequence encodes CASSLTGMNYGYTF.

This clonotype was counted ten times or more. This chain links TRBV6-1 with TRBJ2-7; 7 positions agree with TRBD2. This CDR3 has 15 amino acids. J was trimmed by 4 bases and V by 6 bases; bases with no gene match: 12. Germline-derived CDR1 and CDR2 are MNHNS and SASEGT. The CDR3 nucleotides read TGTGCCAGCAGGAAGGAGGGAGGGTCCGTATACGAGCAGTACTTC. Its translation is CASRKEGGSVYEQYF.

This chain links TRBV9 with TRBJ2-1; D may be TRBD2 (6 bases). With the DNA end fitting TRBJ2-7 better, the J assignment may be wrong. CDR1 SGDLS and CDR2 YYNGEE come from the germline V gene. This CDR3 region has 16 residues. Here the CDR3 DNA reads TGTGCCAGCAGCGCCGGAGGAGGGGCATCCTACAATGAGCAGTACTTC. This encodes CASSAGGGASYNEQYF.

The genes are TRBV7-9 and TRBJ1-2, with 7 bases aligning to TRBD1. CDR3 size: 16 residues. The germline CDR1 and CDR2 sequences are SEHNR and FQNEAQ (reference sequence). With V trimmed by 5 bases and J by 2 bases, 11 bases remained unmatched. CDR3 sequence: CASSELEPGQNYGYTF. In nucleotides, the CDR3 is TGTGCCAGCAGCGAGTTAGAACCGGGACAGAACTATGGCTACACCTTC.

The CDR3 protein is CASSLSWLAGGPTDTQYF. The DNA for the CDR3 is TGTGCCAGCAGCTTGAGTTGGCTAGCGGGGGGGCCCACAGATACGCAGTATTTT. This chain connects TRBV7-2 to TRBJ2-3, with 12 nucleotides matching TRBD2. The germline gives CDR1 SGHTA, CDR2 FQGNSA. Trimming took 3 bases from V and 2 from J; bases not matched to a gene: 9. This CDR3 has 18 residues.

This chain uses TRBV3-1 with TRBJ2-3; D gene unclear. Per the germline V gene, CDR1 is LGHDT and CDR2 is YNNKEL (reference sequence). V gave up 4 bases and J gave up 0 bases, with 14 bases separating them. CDR3 length: 16 residues. In nucleotides, the CDR3 is TGTGCCAGCAGCCCCTATCCGGGCCGCAGCACAGATACGCAGTATTTT. As protein: CASSPYPGRSTDTQYF.

J is TRBJ2-5 and V is TRBV10-2; the D gene is possibly TRBD2 (5 bases). The CDR3 length is 13 residues. V was trimmed by 4 bases and J by 5 bases, leaving 11 bases between them. Germline lookup yields CDR1 WSHSY and CDR2 SAAADI. This CDR3 is CASSVGEMETQYF. The CDR3 DNA reads as TGCGCCAGCAGTGTCGGGGAAATGGAGACCCAGTACTTC.

This chain links TRBV18 with TRBJ2-3; 7 bases agree with TRBD1. The CDR3 runs to 14 residues. V lost 2 bases and J lost 5; bases outside the gene matches: 4. Germline V CDR1 and CDR2: KGHSH, LQKENI. The CDR3 DNA is TGTGCCAGCTCACCAAGGGGGCGTGAAGATACGCAGTATTTT. Its protein is CASSPRGREDTQYF.

The chain links TRBV28 to TRBJ1-5; D gene ambiguous. The CDR3 loop spans 15 amino acids. Germline loops: CDR1 MDHEN, CDR2 SYDVKM. V was trimmed by 1 base and J by 3 bases, leaving 10 bases between them. CDR3 region: CASSLLGRANQPQHF. The CDR3 bases are TGTGCCAGCAGTTTATTAGGGCGGGCCAATCAGCCCCAGCATTTT.

A few counts support this clonotype. DNA for the CDR3: TGCAGTGCTAGAAAGCCGGGACTCTTGTTCACAGATACGCAGTATTTT. It is translated as CSARKPGLLFTDTQYF. V is TRBV20-1 and J is TRBJ2-3; TRBD2 might be the D (6 bases). The CDR3 sequence is 16 residues long. The germline gives CDR1 DFQATT, CDR2 SNEGSKA (reference sequence). Trimming stripped 2 bases from V and 2 bases from J, with 17 bases between.

The chain is built from TRBV9 and TRBJ2-4, with TRBD1 matching over 9 bases. The DNA matches TRBJ2-7 better at its end, which makes the J call doubtful. The V gene's germline CDR1 is SGDLS and CDR2 YYNGEE. CDR3 size: 16 residues. The CDR3 DNA is TGTGCCAGCAGCGTGGGTCCCACAGGGGGCATCGACGAGCAGTACTTC. It is translated as CASSVGPTGGIDEQYF.

The chain recombines TRBV29-1 with TRBJ2-6; D remains ambiguous. The V and J ends lost 0 bases and 1 base respectively, with 4 bases between them. The CDR3 is made up of 14 amino acids. Germline CDR1 SQVTM, CDR2 ANQGSEA. CDR3 in DNA: TGCAGCGTTGAAGAACAATCTGGGGCCAACGTCCTGACTTTC. Translating gives CSVEEQSGANVLTF.

To note about this clonotype: The junction departs from the called germline gene at one end, perhaps through a read error. V usage is TRBV5-1 and J usage is TRBJ2-4; 7 positions match TRBD1. This CDR3 comprises 14 residues. The V gene's germline CDR1 is SGHRS and CDR2 YFSETQ. CDR3 bases: TGCGCCAACAGCACGGGACAGTACCATGAGGAGCAGTACTTC. It is translated as CANSTGQYHEEQYF. Together with reference TRBV5-1 and TRBJ2-4, the CDR3 gives the full variable domain: KAGVTQTPRYLIKTRGQQVTLSCSPISGHRSVSWYQQTPGQGLQFLFEYFSETQRNKGNFPGRFSGRQFSNSRSEMNVSTLELGDSALYLCANSTGQYHEEQYFGAGTRLSVL.

This clonotype was found many times. The chain combines TRBV29-1 with TRBJ2-7, with a possible D match to TRBD1 (6 bases). The length of the CDR3 is 14 residues. The germline V gene has CDR1 SQVTM and CDR2 ANQGSEA. Trimming left V 4 bases short and J 0 bases short, with 13 bases between. CDR3 nucleotide sequence: TGCAGCGTTGGGGGGACAAGACACTCCTACGAGCAGTACTTC. Translation: CSVGGTRHSYEQYF.

This clonotype turned up a few times. This chain links TRBV10-3 with TRBJ2-3, with 7 bases matching TRBD1. The CDR3 is made up of 18 amino acids. V was pared by 2 bases and J by 6 bases, with 17 bases of the junction left unmatched. Germline V lookup: CDR1 ENHRY, CDR2 SYGVKD. The chain's CDR3 is CAISEPSSGRGPTDTQYF. In DNA, the CDR3 is TGTGCCATCAGTGAGCCTTCGTCCGGTAGGGGGCCAACGGATACGCAGTATTTT.

The chain combines TRBV9 with TRBJ1-1; D is possibly TRBD1 (6 bases). The CDR3 is made up of 13 amino acids. Germline CDR1 is SGDLS and CDR2 is YYNGEE. Trimming cost V 2 bases and J 11 bases, with 16 bases left between them. The DNA of the CDR3 is TGTGCCAGCAGCGTCAGACAGGACCCTCCCGCTTTCTTT. This sequence encodes CASSVRQDPPAFF.

V usage is TRBV6-2 or TRBV6-3 and J usage is TRBJ2-3; maybe TRBD2 (5 bases). Germline V gives CDR1 MNHEY, CDR2 SVGEGT. Trimming removed 4 bases at V and 1 base at J, with 12 bases between. The CDR3 sequence is 15 residues long. In nucleotides, the CDR3 is TGTGCCAGCAGTTTGCCTGAGGGCGGCACAGATACGCAGTATTTT. Amino acid sequence: CASSLPEGGTDTQYF.

The chain joins TRBV2 to TRBJ2-7; no reliable D call. The CDR3 is 15 residues long. The V end was cut by 0 bases, the J end by 0 bases, with 9 bases between. Germline CDR1 is SNHLY and CDR2 is FYNNEI. CDR3: CASSEAYDGSYEQYF. The CDR3 DNA reads as TGTGCCAGCAGTGAAGCTTACGACGGCTCCTACGAGCAGTACTTC.

The sample holds a few counts of this clonotype. The chain employs TRBV20-1 and TRBJ2-3; TRBD1 or TRBD2 may be the D gene (5 bases each). The germline V and J ends were trimmed by 3 bases and 2 bases, with 12 bases remaining between them. This CDR3 contains 14 residues. Looked up from germline, CDR1 is DFQATT and CDR2 is SNEGSKA (reference sequence). CDR3 bases: TGCAGTGCTAGGGATGAGGGGATCACAGATACGCAGTATTTT. Protein sequence: CSARDEGITDTQYF.

This clonotype has only a few counts. The V call is TRBV10-3, the J call TRBJ1-2; D is possibly TRBD1 (5 bases). Germline V gene data show CDR1 as ENHRY and CDR2 as SYGVKD. The CDR3 length is 14 residues. Trimming removed 7 bases at V and 10 bases at J, with 22 bases between. This CDR3 reads CAITPGGATYYYTF. The CDR3 DNA sequence: TGTGCCATCACCCCGGGAGGGGCAACTTATTACTACACCTTC.

This clonotype appeared once. One end of the junction fails to match germline, which may point to a read error. The chain recombines TRBV28 with TRBJ2-5, with 13 bases matching TRBD2. The germline V gene has CDR1 MDHEN and CDR2 SYDVKM. The CDR3 sequence is 17 residues long. The CDR3 loop is CASSPGLAGPYQETQYF. DNA for the CDR3: TGTGCTAGCAGCCCGGGACTAGCGGGGCCATACCAAGAGACCCAGTACTTC.

This clonotype was observed at least ten times. This chain uses TRBV28 with TRBJ2-4; 9 bases fit TRBD2. The CDR3 is 16 amino acids. V trimming: 5 bases; J trimming: 4 bases; junction bases outside the gene matches: 9. The germline V gene encodes CDR1 MDHEN and CDR2 SYDVKM. In nucleotides, the CDR3 is TGTGCCAGCAGTACACCAAGCGGGGGGCAGAAAAACATTCAGTACTTC. Encoded protein: CASSTPSGGQKNIQYF.